The clone carrying this T cell receptor (beta chain) ranks as medium-sized in terms of frequency. The data are from a study of human CD8 memory T cell subsets. Cells classed as stem-like memory CD8+ T cells (TSTEM) were CCR7+ PD-1- TIGIT-. Investigators built TCR beta libraries using UMI-labeled 5' RACE. With the 5' RACE reads reprocessed, TCRdb shows one record per CDR3 protein and no DNA. Here the sample table reports thousands of distinct CDR3 sequences. The specimen was CD8+ stem-like memory T cells (TSCM and TCM) sorted from PBMCs. The subset was: stem-like memory CD8 T cells (TSTEM), CCR7+ PD-1- TIGIT-. The TCR sequence derives from a human donor in good health.

The CDR3 is CSVETLRQTQYF. V is TRBV29-1 and J is TRBJ2-5; TCRdb reports TRBD2, a call that lacks DNA to check it against. CDR3 length equals 12 residues. Per the germline V gene, CDR1 is SQVTM and CDR2 is ANQGSEA.